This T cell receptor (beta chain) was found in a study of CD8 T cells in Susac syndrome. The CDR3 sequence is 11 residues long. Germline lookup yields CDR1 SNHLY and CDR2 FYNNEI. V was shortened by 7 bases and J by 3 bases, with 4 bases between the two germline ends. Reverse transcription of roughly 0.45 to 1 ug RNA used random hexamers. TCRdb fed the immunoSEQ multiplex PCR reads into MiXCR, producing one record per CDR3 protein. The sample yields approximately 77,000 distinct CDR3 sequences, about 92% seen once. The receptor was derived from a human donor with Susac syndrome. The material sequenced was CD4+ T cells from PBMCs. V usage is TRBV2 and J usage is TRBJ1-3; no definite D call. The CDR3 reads CASTLGNTIYF. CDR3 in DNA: TGTGCCAGCACTCTTGGAAACACCATATATTTT. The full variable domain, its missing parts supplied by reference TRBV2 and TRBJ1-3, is EPEVTQTPSHQVTQMGQEVILRCVPISNHLYFYWYRQILGQKVEFLVSFYNNEISEKSEIFDDQFSVERPDGSNFTLKIRSTKLEDSAMYFCASTLGNTIYFGEGSWLTVV.